These 7 T cell receptor beta chains were sequenced from one sample in a study of blood T cell repertoires in COVID-19. Method: immunoSEQ multiplex PCR; TCRdb's copy keeps in-frame clones and lacks some. The data show about 130,000 clones, approximately 80% seen once. The sample taken for sequencing was peripheral blood. All receptors come from a woman aged 55-70 years with acute or convalescent COVID-19.

The chain couples TRBV4-1 to TRBJ2-2, with 7 bases lining up with TRBD2. The CDR3 consists of 15 residues. V shed 5 bases, J shed 4 bases, and the junction held 7 bases outside the gene matches. Per the germline V gene, CDR1 is MGHRA and CDR2 is YSYEKL. CDR3 nucleotides: TGCGCCAGCAGCTCCCCGGGACTATTCACCGGGGAGCTGTTTTTT. This codes for CASSSPGLFTGELFF.

The V and J genes are TRBV7-9 and TRBJ1-5; TRBD1 aligns across 8 bases. This CDR3 contains 16 residues. V lost 5 bases to trimming and J lost 3 bases; unmatched junction nucleotides: 9. The germline CDR1 and CDR2 sequences are SEHNR and FQNEAQ (reference sequence). CDR3 sequence reads: CASSQTTGGANQPQHF. The CDR3, as DNA: TGTGCCAGCAGCCAAACCACAGGGGGGGCCAATCAGCCCCAGCATTTT.

The gene calls are TRBV7-2 and TRBJ2-3; perhaps TRBD2 as D (5 bases). Germline assignment: CDR1 SGHTA and CDR2 FQGNSA. CDR3 size: 13 residues. The V and J ends lost 5 bases and 4 bases respectively, with 10 bases between them. DNA for the CDR3: TGTGCCAGCAGCGCGCGGGTCGCAGATACGCAGTATTTT. Its translation: CASSARVADTQYF.

The V gene is TRBV4-1, the J gene TRBJ1-3; 7 bases map to TRBD1. This CDR3 comprises 19 residues. Germline V gene lookup returns CDR1 MGHRA and CDR2 YSYEKL. The junction had 13 bases not matched to a gene; V was cut back by 1 base and J by 1 base. The CDR3 DNA reads TGCGCCAGCAGCCAAGGTCCGTCCCTCAGGGGGATGTCTGGAAACACCATATATTTT. Amino acid sequence: CASSQGPSLRGMSGNTIYF.

The rearrangement links TRBV4-1 to TRBJ1-1; perhaps TRBD1 as D (5 bases). V dropped 8 bases and J dropped 2 bases, with 12 bases sitting between them. CDR1 is MGHRA and CDR2 is YSYEKL in the germline V gene. The CDR3 is 13 amino acids. The CDR3 DNA sequence: TGCGCCAGCGGTAGGGGCCTCAACACTGAAGCTTTCTTT. The encoded protein is CASGRGLNTEAFF.

The CDR3 is CASRGRDGYGYTF. The CDR3 region has the DNA TGTGCCAGCAGGGGCAGGGATGGTTATGGCTACACCTTC. The V gene is TRBV2, the J gene TRBJ1-2; maybe TRBD1 (5 bases). Trimming removed 6 bases at V and 5 bases at J, with 13 bases between. CDR1 SNHLY and CDR2 FYNNEI come from the germline V gene. The CDR3 runs to 13 residues.

This chain uses TRBV5-1 with TRBJ2-5; 8 nucleotides align to TRBD2. CDR3 length equals 15 residues. The V gene end was trimmed by 1 base and the J gene end by 2 bases; junction bases not matched to a gene: 4. In germline, CDR1 is SGHRS, CDR2 YFSETQ. The CDR3 sequence: CASSLSGREQETQYF. In nucleotides, the CDR3 is TGCGCCAGCAGCTTGTCCGGGAGGGAACAAGAGACCCAGTACTTC.